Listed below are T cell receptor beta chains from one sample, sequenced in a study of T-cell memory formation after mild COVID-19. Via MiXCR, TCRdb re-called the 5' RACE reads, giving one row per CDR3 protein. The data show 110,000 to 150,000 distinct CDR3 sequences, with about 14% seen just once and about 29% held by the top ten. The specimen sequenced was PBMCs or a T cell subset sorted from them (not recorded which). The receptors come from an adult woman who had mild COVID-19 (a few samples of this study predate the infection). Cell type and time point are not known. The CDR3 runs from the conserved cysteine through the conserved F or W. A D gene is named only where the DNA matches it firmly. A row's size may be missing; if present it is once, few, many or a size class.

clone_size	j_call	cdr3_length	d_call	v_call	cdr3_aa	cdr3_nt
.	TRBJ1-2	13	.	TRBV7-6	CASSFTGYYGYTF	TGTGCCAGCAGCTTTACAGGGTACTATGGCTACACCTTC
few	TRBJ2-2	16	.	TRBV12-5	CASGLYAGRAAGELFF	TGTGCTAGTGGTTTGTACGCCGGTAGAGCTGCCGGGGAGCTGTTTTTT
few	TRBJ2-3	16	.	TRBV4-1	CASSQEFLTGTDTQYF	TGCGCCAGCAGCCAAGAGTTCCTAACAGGCACAGATACGCAGTATTTT
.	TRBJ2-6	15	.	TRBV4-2	CASSQDPSGANVLTF	TGTGCCAGCAGCCAAGACCCCTCTGGGGCCAACGTCCTGACTTTC
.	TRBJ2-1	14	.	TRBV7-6	CASSLGGLYNEQFF	TGTGCCAGCAGCTTAGGCGGACTCTACAATGAGCAGTTCTTC
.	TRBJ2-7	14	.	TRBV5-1	CASIGQPNVYEQYF	TGCGCCAGCATTGGACAGCCAAACGTCTACGAGCAGTACTTC
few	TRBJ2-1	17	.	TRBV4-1	CASSQDGPEATYNEQFF	TGCGCCAGCAGCCAAGATGGGCCCGAGGCGACCTACAATGAGCAGTTCTTC
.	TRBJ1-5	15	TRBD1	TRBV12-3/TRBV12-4	CASTLPGQGTQPQHF	TGTGCCAGCACCCTGCCGGGACAGGGGACCCAGCCCCAGCATTTT
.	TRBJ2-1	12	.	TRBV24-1	CATSGGNNEQFF	TGTGCCACCAGTGGGGGGAACAATGAGCAGTTCTTC
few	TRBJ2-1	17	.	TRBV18	CASSPGTVSIFYNEQFF	TGTGCCAGCTCACCGGGAACAGTATCAATCTTTTACAATGAGCAGTTCTTC
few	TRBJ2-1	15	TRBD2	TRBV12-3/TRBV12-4	CASSHLAGDDNEQFF	TGTGCCAGCAGCCACTTAGCGGGAGACGACAATGAGCAGTTCTTC
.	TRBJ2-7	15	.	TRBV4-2	CASSQETMGRGGQYF	TGTGCCAGCAGCCAAGAGACTATGGGGAGAGGGGGGCAGTACTTC
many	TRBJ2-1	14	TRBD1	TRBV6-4	CASREGTGANEQFF	TGTGCCAGCAGAGAAGGGACAGGGGCGAATGAGCAGTTCTTC
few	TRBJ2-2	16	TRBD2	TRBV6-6	CASTWREALGTGELFF	TGTGCCAGCACATGGCGGGAGGCTTTGGGGACCGGGGAGCTGTTTTTT
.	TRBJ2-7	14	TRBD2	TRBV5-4	CASSVGTNFYEQYF	TGTGCCAGCAGCGTCGGGACTAATTTCTACGAGCAGTACTTC
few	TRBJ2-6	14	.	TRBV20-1	CSASGDSGANVLTF	TGCAGTGCTTCGGGGGACTCTGGGGCCAACGTCCTGACTTTC
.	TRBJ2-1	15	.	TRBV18	CASSPWATSGNEQFF	TGTGCCAGCTCACCATGGGCCACAAGTGGGAATGAGCAGTTCTTC
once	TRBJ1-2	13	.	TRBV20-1	CSARDQTGSGYTF	TGCAGTGCTAGAGATCAAACAGGGAGTGGCTACACCTTC
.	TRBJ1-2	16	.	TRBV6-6	CASSPERGPTLYGYTF	TGTGCCAGCAGCCCTGAGAGGGGACCAACCCTCTATGGCTACACCTTC
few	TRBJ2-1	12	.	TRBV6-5	CATYNGGNEQFF	TGTGCCACTTATAACGGAGGCAATGAGCAGTTCTTC
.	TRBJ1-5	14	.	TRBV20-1	CSARMRGSNQPQHF	TGCAGTGCTAGAATGAGAGGGAGCAATCAGCCCCAGCATTTT
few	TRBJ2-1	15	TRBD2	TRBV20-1	CSAFGTSGSYNEQFF	TGCAGTGCTTTTGGGACTAGCGGCAGTTACAATGAGCAGTTCTTC
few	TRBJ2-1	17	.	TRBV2	CASSEELEGLGYNEQFF	TGTGCCAGCAGTGAAGAGCTAGAGGGGTTGGGTTACAATGAGCAGTTCTTC
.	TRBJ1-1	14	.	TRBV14	CASSQFGGNTEAFF	TGTGCCAGCAGCCAATTCGGCGGGAACACTGAAGCTTTCTTT
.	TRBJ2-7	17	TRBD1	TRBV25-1	CASSETVRQGTAYEQYF	TGTGCCAGCAGTGAAACCGTTCGACAGGGGACAGCCTACGAGCAGTACTTC
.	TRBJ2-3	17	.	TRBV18	CASSPMTASPGTDTQYF	TGTGCCAGCTCACCTATGACAGCTTCTCCCGGCACAGATACGCAGTATTTT
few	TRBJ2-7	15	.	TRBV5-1	CASSLIRGAPYEQYF	TGCGCCAGCAGCTTAATCCGGGGGGCTCCCTACGAGCAGTACTTC
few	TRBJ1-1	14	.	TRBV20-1	CSARELGGSTEAFF	TGCAGTGCTAGGGAGCTAGGAGGATCCACTGAAGCTTTCTTT
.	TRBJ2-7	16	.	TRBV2	CASSEVEGALSYEQYF	TGTGCCAGCAGTGAAGTAGAGGGAGCGCTCTCCTACGAGCAGTACTTC
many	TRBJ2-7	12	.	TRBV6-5	CASSYLTGQQYF	TGTGCCAGCAGTTACCTAACAGGGCAGCAGTACTTC
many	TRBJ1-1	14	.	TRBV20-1	CSARSAGGGTEAFF	TGCAGTGCTAGAAGCGCGGGTGGAGGAACTGAAGCTTTCTTT
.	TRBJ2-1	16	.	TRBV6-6	CASSYSSLPAYNEQFF	TGTGCCAGCAGTTACTCGAGTCTTCCAGCCTACAATGAGCAGTTCTTC
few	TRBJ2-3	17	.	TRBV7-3	CASSLGFTPNLPDTQYF	TGTGCCAGCAGCTTAGGTTTTACCCCGAACCTCCCAGATACGCAGTATTTT
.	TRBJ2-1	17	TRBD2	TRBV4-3	CASSRDGLAGVSNEQFF	TGCGCCAGCAGCCGAGATGGACTAGCGGGAGTGAGCAATGAGCAGTTCTTC
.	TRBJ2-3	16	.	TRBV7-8	CASSLVNWRGTDTQYF	TGTGCCAGCAGCTTAGTCAACTGGCGGGGCACAGATACGCAGTATTTT
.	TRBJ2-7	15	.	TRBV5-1	CASSSGSSRAYEQYF	TGCGCCAGCAGCTCCGGTTCCTCTCGAGCCTACGAGCAGTACTTC
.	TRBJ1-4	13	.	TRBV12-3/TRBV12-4	CASGPRGFEKLFF	TGTGCCAGCGGCCCCAGGGGATTTGAAAAACTGTTTTTT
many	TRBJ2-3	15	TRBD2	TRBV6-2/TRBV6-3	CASSYGAGGADTQYF	TGTGCCAGCAGTTACGGAGCGGGAGGGGCAGATACGCAGTATTTT
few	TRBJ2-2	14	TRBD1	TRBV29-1	CSVETGVNTGELFF	TGCAGCGTTGAAACAGGGGTGAACACCGGGGAGCTGTTTTTT
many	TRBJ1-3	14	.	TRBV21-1	CASSPPFSGNTIYF	TGTGCCAGCAGCCCCCCGTTCTCTGGAAACACCATATATTTT
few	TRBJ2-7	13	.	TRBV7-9	CASSRPADYEQYF	TGTGCCAGCAGCCGTCCGGCAGACTACGAGCAGTACTTC
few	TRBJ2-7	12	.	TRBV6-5	CASSYSEDEQYF	TGTGCCAGCAGTTATTCCGAGGACGAGCAGTACTTC
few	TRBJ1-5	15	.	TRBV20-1	CSAEPPGRSDQPQHF	TGCAGTGCCGAGCCCCCAGGGAGGTCGGATCAGCCCCAGCATTTT
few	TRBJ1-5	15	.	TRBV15	CATSPRGSYYQPQHF	TGTGCCACCAGCCCAAGGGGGTCTTACTATCAGCCCCAGCATTTT
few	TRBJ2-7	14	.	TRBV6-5	CASSYAGRSYEQYF	TGTGCCAGCAGTTACGCGGGGAGATCGTACGAGCAGTACTTC
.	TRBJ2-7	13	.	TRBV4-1	CASSQDWGHEQYF	TGCGCCAGCAGCCAAGACTGGGGCCACGAGCAGTACTTC